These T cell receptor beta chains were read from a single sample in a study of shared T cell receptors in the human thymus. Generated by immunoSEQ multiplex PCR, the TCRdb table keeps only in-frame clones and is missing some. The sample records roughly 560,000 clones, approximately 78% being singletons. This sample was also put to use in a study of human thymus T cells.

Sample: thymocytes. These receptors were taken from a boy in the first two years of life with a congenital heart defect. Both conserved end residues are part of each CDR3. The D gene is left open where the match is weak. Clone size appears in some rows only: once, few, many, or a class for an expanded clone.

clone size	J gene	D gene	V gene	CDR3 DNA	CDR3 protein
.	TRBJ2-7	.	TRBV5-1	TGCGCCAGCAGCTGCGGTGCCCCCTACGAGCAGTACTTC	CASSCGAPYEQYF
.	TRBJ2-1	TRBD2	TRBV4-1	TGCGCCAGCAGCCATTCTTCTAGCGGGAGGGGTTTTAATGAGCAGTTCTTC	CASSHSSSGRGFNEQFF
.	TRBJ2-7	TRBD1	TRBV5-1	TGCGCCAGCAGCACGGGACAGGGCGCCCCCTCCTACGAGCAGTACTTC	CASSTGQGAPSYEQYF
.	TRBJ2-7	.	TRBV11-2	TGTGCCAGCAGCTCTTACGAGCAGTACTTC	CASSSYEQYF
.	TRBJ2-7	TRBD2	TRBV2	TGTGCCAGCAGTGGGGGACTAGCGGGAGGGCCCCCAGGCGAGCAGTACTTC	CASSGGLAGGPPGEQYF
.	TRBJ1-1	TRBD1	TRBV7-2	TGTGCCAGCAGCTTGCAGAGGACAGGACTGAACACTGAAGCTTTCTTT	CASSLQRTGLNTEAFF
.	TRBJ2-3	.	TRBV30	TGTGCCTGGAGCGCCTCGGTGTTGACAGATACGCAGTATTTT	CAWSASVLTDTQYF
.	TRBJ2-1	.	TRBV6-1	TGTGCCAGCAGTGGCCCTGGGCATCTCAATGAGCAGTTCTTC	CASSGPGHLNEQFF
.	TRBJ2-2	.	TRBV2	TGTGCCAGCTCTAGGGGGGGGCCTGGCGGGGAGCTGTTTTTT	CASSRGGPGGELFF
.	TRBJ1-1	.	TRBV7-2	TGTGCCAGCAGCTTAGTCGGCCAGGAGAACACTGAAGCTTTCTTT	CASSLVGQENTEAFF
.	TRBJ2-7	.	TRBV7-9	TGTGCCAGCAGCTTAGCGGGGGCGGGAGCCTCCTACGAGCAGTACTTC	CASSLAGAGASYEQYF
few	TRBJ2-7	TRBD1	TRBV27	TGTGCCAGCAGTTTACGCGGTAGGGGGCCCTACGAGCAGTACTTC	CASSLRGRGPYEQYF
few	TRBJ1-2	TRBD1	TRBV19	TGTGCCAGCCGGCAGGGGGCCGACTATGGCTACACCTTC	CASRQGADYGYTF
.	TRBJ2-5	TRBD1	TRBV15	TGTGCCACCAGCAGACGGGGACAGATAGAGACCCAGTACTTC	CATSRRGQIETQYF
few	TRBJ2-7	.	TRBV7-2	TGTGCCAGCAGTAAAGCATGGGGGCCCTACGAGCAGTACTTC	CASSKAWGPYEQYF
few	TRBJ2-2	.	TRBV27	TGTGCCAGCAGTGAACATGTCCGTACCGGGGAGCTGTTTTTT	CASSEHVRTGELFF
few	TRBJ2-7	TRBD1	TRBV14	TGTGCCAGCAGCCAAAAGGGCGCCGGGACAGGGAATGAGCAGTACTTC	CASSQKGAGTGNEQYF
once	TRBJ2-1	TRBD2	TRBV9	TGTGCCAGCAGCGGCAGCGGGGACTCAAACAATGAGCAGTTCTTC	CASSGSGDSNNEQFF
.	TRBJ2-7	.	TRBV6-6	TGTGCCAGCAGTTACGAATGGAGGGCGGGCCACGAGCAGTACTTC	CASSYEWRAGHEQYF
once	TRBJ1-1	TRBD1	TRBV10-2	TGCGCCAGCAGTAAAAAAGGGGGGCAGGGGGTAGATGACACTGAAGCTTTCTTT	CASSKKGGQGVDDTEAFF
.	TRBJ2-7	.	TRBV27	TGTGCCAGCAGTCCACAGCTTACCTCCTACGAGCAGTACTTC	CASSPQLTSYEQYF
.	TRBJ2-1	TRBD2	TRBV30	TGTGCCTGGAGTATCAGTCTAGCGGGAGGGCCGAATGAGCAGTTCTTC	CAWSISLAGGPNEQFF
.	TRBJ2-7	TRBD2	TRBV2	TGTGCCAGCAGCATAGCGGGAGGCCCGAGGGGTGAGCAGTACTTC	CASSIAGGPRGEQYF
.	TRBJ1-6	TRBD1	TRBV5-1	TGCGCCAGCCGAGTGGACAGGGCTAATTCACCCCTCCACTTT	CASRVDRANSPLHF
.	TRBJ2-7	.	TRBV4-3	TGCGCCAGCAGCCAATTGGTGGGGAGCTCCTACGAGCAGTACTTC	CASSQLVGSSYEQYF
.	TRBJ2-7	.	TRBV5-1	TGCGCCAGCAGCTTGGAGCCAGGGGCCTACGAGCAGTACTTC	CASSLEPGAYEQYF
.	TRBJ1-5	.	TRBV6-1	TGTGCCACCCGATCAGGGAGCAATCAGCCCCAGCATTTT	CATRSGSNQPQHF
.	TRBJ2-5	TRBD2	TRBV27	TGTGCCAGCAGTTTATGGGCGGGAGGAGAGACCCAGTACTTC	CASSLWAGGETQYF
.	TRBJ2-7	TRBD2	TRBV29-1	TGCAGCGTTATAGCGGGAGTCCACGAGCAGTACTTC	CSVIAGVHEQYF
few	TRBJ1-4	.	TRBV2	TGTGCCAGCACCCTCTTCCAGGGCGTTGAAAAACTGTTTTTT	CASTLFQGVEKLFF
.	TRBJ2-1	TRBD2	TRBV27	TGTGCCAGCAGTTTAGGGCTAGCGGGAGGCTACAATGAGCAGTTCTTC	CASSLGLAGGYNEQFF
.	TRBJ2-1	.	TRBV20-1	TGCAGTGCTAGGAATTCGGATGAGCAGTTCTTC	CSARNSDEQFF
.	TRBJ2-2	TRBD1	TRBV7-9	TGTGCCAGCAGCCACCGACCGGGACAGGAATTGGGCACCGGGGAGCTGTTTTTT	CASSHRPGQELGTGELFF
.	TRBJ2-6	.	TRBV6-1	TGTGCCAGCTCCGAAGACAGCTCTGGGGCCAACGTCCTGACTTTC	CASSEDSSGANVLTF
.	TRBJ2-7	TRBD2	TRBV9	TGTGCCAGCAGCGTTGAGCGGGACGACTATGAGCAGTACTTC	CASSVERDDYEQYF
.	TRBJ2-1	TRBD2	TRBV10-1	TGCGCCAGCAGCCCTTTCAGCGGGAGGCTCGAATTTATCTACAATGAGCAGTTCTTC	CASSPFSGRLEFIYNEQFF
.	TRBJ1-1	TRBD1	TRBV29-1	TGCAGCGTAATCGGACAGGGGGCCAGCACTGAAGCTTTCTTT	CSVIGQGASTEAFF
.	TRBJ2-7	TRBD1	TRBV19	TGTGCCAGTAGTAGGGGACAGGGCGGAACCGAGCAGTACTTC	CASSRGQGGTEQYF
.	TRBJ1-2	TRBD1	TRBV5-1	TGCGCCAGCAGCTTGGCGGGACAGGGACACTATGGCTACACCTTC	CASSLAGQGHYGYTF
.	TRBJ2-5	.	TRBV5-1	TGCGCCAGCAGCCCGTCGGGGTTGAGGGAGACCCAGTACTTC	CASSPSGLRETQYF
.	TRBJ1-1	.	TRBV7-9	TGTGCCAGCAGCTTACGGGGAATATTGAACACTGAAGCTTTCTTT	CASSLRGILNTEAFF
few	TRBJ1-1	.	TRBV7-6	TGTGCCAGCAGCCTCGTCCGGGACTCGAACACTGAAGCTTTCTTT	CASSLVRDSNTEAFF